Below are 5 T cell receptor beta chains sequenced from a single sample in a study of Tregs in tolerant kidney transplant recipients. TCRdb keeps only in-frame clones here, not all; method: immunoSEQ multiplex PCR. Counted here are 200,000 to 300,000 clones, around 82% occurring once; the ten biggest clones make up 0.55% to 0.65%. The sequencing sample was made of CD4+ T cells from blood. These receptors were obtained from a human donor in good health.

V is TRBV2 and J is TRBJ1-5, with TRBD1 matching 7 bases. The CDR3 loop spans 13 amino acids. CDR1 and CDR2 from the germline V gene are SNHLY and FYNNEI. After removal of 5 bases from V and 7 bases from J, the junction contained 5 bases not matched to a gene. CDR3 sequence (DNA): TGTGCCAGCAGTACGACAGGGAGGCAGCCCCAGCATTTT. Its protein product is CASSTTGRQPQHF.

The chain links TRBV6-1 to TRBJ2-3; D could derive from TRBD1 or TRBD2 (5 bases each). Germline loops: CDR1 MNHNS, CDR2 SASEGT. V was shortened by 8 bases and J by 3 bases, with 15 bases between the two germline ends. This CDR3 is 14 amino acids long. CDR3 amino acids: CASHRDRGTDTQYF. Written as DNA, the CDR3 is TGTGCCAGCCACCGGGACCGAGGTACAGATACGCAGTATTTT.

The V and J genes are TRBV5-6 and TRBJ2-1, with 7 bases that match TRBD1. This CDR3 has 16 amino acids. CDR1 SGHDT and CDR2 YYEEEE come from the germline V gene. Unmatched junction bases numbered 3, after V lost 0 bases and J lost 0 bases. The CDR3 here is CASSLVRGSSYNEQFF. DNA for the CDR3: TGTGCCAGCAGCTTGGTCAGGGGGAGCTCCTACAATGAGCAGTTCTTC.

DNA for the CDR3: TGCACCAGCAGCCAACCCTCCCACCCCTCGACTAGCGGGGGGCGGAATGAGCAGTTCTTC. Translation: CTSSQPSHPSTSGGRNEQFF. The chain is built from TRBV1 and TRBJ2-1; the table names TRBD2, a call not compared with the DNA. TRBV1 is designated a pseudogene. The CDR3 consists of 20 residues.

This chain links TRBV5-5 with TRBJ1-4; D unresolved. Germline V gene data show CDR1 as SGHKS and CDR2 as YYEKEE (reference sequence). Trimming left V 0 bases short and J 15 bases short, with 12 bases between. The CDR3 loop spans 12 amino acids. The CDR3 sequence: CASSLDHLKVFF. The CDR3 DNA sequence: TGTGCCAGCAGCTTGGATCATTTAAAGGTGTTTTTT.